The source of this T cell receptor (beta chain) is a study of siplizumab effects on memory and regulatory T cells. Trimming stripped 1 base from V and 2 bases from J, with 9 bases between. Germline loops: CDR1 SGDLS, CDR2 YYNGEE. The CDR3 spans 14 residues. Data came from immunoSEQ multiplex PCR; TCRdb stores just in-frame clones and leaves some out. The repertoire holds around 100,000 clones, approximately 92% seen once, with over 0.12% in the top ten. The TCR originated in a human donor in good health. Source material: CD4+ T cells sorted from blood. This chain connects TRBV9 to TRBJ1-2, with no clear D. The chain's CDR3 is CASSVLGSNYGYTF. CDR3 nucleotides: TGTGCCAGCAGCGTACTGGGATCGAACTATGGCTACACCTTC.